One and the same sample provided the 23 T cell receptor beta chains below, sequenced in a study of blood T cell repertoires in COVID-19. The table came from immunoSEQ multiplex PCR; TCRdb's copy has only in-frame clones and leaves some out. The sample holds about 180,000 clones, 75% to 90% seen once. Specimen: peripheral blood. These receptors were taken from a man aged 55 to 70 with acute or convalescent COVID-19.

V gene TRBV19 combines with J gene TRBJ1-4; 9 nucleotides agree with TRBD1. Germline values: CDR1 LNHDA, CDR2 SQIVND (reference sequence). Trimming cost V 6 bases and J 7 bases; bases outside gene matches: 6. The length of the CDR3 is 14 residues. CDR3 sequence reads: CASSNRGLGEKLFF. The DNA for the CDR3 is TGTGCCAGTAGCAACAGGGGGCTGGGTGAAAAACTGTTTTTT.

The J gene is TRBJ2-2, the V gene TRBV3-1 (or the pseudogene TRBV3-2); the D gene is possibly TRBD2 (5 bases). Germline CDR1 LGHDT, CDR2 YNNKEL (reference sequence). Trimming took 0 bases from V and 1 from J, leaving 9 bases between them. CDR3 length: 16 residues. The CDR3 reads CASSQDPGMNTGELFF. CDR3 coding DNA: TGTGCCAGCAGCCAAGATCCCGGGATGAACACCGGGGAGCTGTTTTTT.

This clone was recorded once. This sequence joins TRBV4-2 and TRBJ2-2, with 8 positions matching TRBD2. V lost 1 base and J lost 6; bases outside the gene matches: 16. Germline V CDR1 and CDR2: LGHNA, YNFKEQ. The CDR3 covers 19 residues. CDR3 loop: CASSQGLGASGYFAGELFF. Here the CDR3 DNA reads TGTGCCAGCAGCCAAGGACTAGGGGCTAGCGGGTATTTTGCCGGGGAGCTGTTTTTT.

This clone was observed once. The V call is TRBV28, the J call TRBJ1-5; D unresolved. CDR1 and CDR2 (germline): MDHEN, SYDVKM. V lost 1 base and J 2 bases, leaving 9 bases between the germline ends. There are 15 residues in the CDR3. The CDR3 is CASSLSGNRNQPQHF. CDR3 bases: TGTGCCAGCAGTTTATCCGGGAACCGCAATCAGCCCCAGCATTTT.

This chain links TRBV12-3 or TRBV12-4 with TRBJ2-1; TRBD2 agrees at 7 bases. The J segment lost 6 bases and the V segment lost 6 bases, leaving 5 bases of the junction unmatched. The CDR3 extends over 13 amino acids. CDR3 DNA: TGTGCCAGCAGCCCACAGCGGGGCAATGAGCAGTTCTTC. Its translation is CASSPQRGNEQFF.

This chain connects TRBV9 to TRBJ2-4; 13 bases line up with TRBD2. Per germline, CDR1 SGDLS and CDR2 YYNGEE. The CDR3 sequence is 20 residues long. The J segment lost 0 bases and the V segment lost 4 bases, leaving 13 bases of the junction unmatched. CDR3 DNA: TGTGCCAGCAGCCCCGGGACTAGCGGGACAGTAGATCTAGCCAAAAACATTCAGTACTTC. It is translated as CASSPGTSGTVDLAKNIQYF. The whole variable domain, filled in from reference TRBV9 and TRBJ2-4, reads DSGVTQTPKHLITATGQRVTLRCSPRSGDLSVYWYQQSLDQGLQFLIQYYNGEERAKGNILERFSAQQFPDLHSELNLSSLELGDSALYFCASSPGTSGTVDLAKNIQYFGAGTRLSVL.

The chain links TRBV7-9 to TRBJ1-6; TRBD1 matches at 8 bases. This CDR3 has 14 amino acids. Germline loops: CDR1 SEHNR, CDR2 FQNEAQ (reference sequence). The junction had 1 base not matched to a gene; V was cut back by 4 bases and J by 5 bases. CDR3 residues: CASSSQGDNSPLHF. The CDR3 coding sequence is TGTGCCAGCAGCTCACAGGGGGATAATTCACCCCTCCACTTT. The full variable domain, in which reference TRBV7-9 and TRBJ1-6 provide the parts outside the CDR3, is DTGVSQNPRHKITKRGQNVTFRCDPISEHNRLYWYRQTLGQGPEFLTYFQNEAQLEKSRLLSDRFSAERPKGSFSTLEIQRTEQGDSAMYLCASSSQGDNSPLHFGNGTRLTVT.

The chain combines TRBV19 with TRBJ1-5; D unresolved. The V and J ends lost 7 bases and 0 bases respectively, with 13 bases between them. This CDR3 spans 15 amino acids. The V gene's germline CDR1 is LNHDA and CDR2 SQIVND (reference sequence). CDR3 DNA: TGTGCCAGTAAGGGAGGGCAGGATAGCAATCAGCCCCAGCATTTT. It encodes CASKGGQDSNQPQHF.

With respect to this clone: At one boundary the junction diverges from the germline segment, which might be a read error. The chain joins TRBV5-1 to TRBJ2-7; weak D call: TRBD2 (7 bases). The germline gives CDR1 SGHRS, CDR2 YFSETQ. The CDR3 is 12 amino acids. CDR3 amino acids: CASSSTMGGQHF. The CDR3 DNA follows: TGCGCCAGCAGCTCGACGATGGGGGGGCAGCACTTC.

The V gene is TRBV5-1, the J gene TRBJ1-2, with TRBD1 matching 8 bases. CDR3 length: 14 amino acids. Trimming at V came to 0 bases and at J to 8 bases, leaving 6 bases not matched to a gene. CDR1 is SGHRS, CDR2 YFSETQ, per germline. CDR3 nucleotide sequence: TGCGCCAGCAGCTTGGGAGGCAGGGGGCAAGGCTACACCTTC. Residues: CASSLGGRGQGYTF.

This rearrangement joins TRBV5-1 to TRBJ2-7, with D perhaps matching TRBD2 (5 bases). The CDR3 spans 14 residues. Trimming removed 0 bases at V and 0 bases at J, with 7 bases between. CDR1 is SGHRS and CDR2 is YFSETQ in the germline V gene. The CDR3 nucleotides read TGCGCCAGCAGCTTGGCGGGGAGCTCCTACGAGCAGTACTTC. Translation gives CASSLAGSSYEQYF.

The CDR3 is CASSVVPASSYNEQFF. CDR3 DNA: TGTGCCAGCAGCGTAGTTCCAGCGAGCTCCTACAATGAGCAGTTCTTC. V gene TRBV9 combines with J gene TRBJ2-1, with unresolved D. CDR3 length: 16 amino acids. V lost 0 bases to trimming and J lost 0 bases, with 10 bases between them. CDR1 and CDR2 (germline): SGDLS, YYNGEE.

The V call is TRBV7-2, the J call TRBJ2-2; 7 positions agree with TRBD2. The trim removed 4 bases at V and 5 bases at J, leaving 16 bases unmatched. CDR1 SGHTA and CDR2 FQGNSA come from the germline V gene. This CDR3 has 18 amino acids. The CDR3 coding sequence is TGTGCCAGCAGCTCCGATGGTGGTAGAGCGGGAATGACCGGGGAGCTGTTTTTT. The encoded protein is CASSSDGGRAGMTGELFF.

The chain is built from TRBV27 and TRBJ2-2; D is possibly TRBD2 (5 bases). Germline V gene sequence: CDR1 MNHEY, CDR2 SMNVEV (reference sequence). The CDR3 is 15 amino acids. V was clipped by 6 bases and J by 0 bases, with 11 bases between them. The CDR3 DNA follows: TGTGCCAGCAGATCGTGGGGAGCGAACACCGGGGAGCTGTTTTTT. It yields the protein CASRSWGANTGELFF.

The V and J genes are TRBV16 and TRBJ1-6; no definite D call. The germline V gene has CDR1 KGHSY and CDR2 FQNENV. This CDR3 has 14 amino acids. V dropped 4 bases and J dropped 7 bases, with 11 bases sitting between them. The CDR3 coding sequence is TGTGCCAGCAGCCGGGCATGGGTGAATTCACCCCTCCACTTT. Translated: CASSRAWVNSPLHF. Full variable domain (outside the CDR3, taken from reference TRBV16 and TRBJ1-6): GEEVAQTPKHLVRGEGQKAKLYCAPIKGHSYVFWYQQVLKNEFKFLISFQNENVFDETGMPKERFSAKCLPNSPCSLEIQATKLEDSAVYFCASSRAWVNSPLHFGNGTRLTVT.

The CDR3 sequence: CASSLQGNSPLHF. Here the CDR3 DNA reads TGTGCCAGCAGCTTACAGGGGAATTCACCCCTCCACTTT. The chain combines TRBV11-1 with TRBJ1-6; weak D call: TRBD1 (6 bases). CDR1 is SGHAT and CDR2 is FQDESV in the germline V gene (reference sequence). CDR3 length: 13 residues. V was trimmed by 2 bases and J by 7 bases, leaving 6 bases between them.

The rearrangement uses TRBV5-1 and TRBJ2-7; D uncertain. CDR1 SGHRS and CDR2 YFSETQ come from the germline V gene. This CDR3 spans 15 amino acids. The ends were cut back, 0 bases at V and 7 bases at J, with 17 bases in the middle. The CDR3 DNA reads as TGCGCCAGCAGCTTGGCCGTTGGCCCCCCCGGGGAGCAGTACTTC. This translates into CASSLAVGPPGEQYF. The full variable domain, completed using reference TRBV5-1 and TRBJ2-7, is KAGVTQTPRYLIKTRGQQVTLSCSPISGHRSVSWYQQTPGQGLQFLFEYFSETQRNKGNFPGRFSGRQFSNSRSEMNVSTLELGDSALYLCASSLAVGPPGEQYFGPGTRLTVT.

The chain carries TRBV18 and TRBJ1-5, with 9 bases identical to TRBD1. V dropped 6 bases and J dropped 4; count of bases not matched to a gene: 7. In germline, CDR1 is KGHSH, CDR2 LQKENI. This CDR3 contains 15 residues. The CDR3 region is CASSPGTGTNQPQHF. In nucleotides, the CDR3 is TGTGCCAGCTCCCCCGGGACAGGGACGAATCAGCCCCAGCATTTT.

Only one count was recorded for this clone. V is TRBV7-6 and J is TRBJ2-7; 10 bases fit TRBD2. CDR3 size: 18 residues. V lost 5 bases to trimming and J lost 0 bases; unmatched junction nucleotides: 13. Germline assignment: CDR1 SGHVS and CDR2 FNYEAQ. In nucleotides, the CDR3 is TGTGCCAGCAGCCCCACCTCTAGCGGGAGCTCCGTCTCCTACGAGCAGTACTTC. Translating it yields CASSPTSSGSSVSYEQYF. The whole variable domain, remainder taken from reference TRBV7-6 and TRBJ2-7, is GAGVSQSPRYKVTKRGQDVALRCDPISGHVSLYWYRQALGQGPEFLTYFNYEAQQDKSGLPNDRFSAERPEGSISTLTIQRTEQRDSAMYRCASSPTSSGSSVSYEQYFGPGTRLTVT.

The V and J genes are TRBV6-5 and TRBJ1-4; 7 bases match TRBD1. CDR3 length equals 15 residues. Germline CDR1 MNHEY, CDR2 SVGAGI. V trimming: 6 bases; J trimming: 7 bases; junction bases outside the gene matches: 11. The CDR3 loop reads CASSLRGSWSEKLFF. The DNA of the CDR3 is TGTGCCAGCAGCCTCAGGGGGAGTTGGAGTGAAAAACTGTTTTTT.

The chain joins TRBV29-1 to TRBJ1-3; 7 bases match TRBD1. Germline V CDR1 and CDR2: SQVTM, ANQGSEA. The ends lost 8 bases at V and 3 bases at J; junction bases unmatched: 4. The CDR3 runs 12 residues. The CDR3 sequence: CSFQGGGNTIYF. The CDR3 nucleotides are TGCAGCTTCCAGGGGGGTGGAAACACCATATATTTT.

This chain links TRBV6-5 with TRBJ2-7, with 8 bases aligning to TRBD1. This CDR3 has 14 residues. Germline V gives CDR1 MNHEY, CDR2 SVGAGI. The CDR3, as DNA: TGTGCCAGCAGCCCGGGTGCCAGCTTACAGGGGGTCTTGGTC. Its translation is CASSPGASLQGVLV.

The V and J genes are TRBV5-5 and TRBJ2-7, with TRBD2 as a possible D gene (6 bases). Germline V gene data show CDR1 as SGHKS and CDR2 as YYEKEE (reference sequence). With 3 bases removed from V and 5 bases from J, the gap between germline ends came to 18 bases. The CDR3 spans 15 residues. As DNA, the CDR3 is TGTGCCAGCAGCTCGCATGGGGGGAAGGGAAACGAGCAGTACTTC. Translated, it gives CASSSHGGKGNEQYF.